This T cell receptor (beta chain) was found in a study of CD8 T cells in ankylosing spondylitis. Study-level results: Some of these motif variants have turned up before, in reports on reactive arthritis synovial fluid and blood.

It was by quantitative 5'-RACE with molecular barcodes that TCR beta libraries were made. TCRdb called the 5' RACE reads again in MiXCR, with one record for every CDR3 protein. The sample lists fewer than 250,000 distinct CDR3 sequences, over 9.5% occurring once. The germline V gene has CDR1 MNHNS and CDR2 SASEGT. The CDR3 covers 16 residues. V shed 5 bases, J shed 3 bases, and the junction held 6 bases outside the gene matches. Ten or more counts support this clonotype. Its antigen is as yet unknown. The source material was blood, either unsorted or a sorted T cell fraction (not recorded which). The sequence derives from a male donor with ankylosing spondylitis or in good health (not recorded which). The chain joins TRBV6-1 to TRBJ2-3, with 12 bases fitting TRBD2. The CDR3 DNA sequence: TGTGCCAGCAGTACGCTAGCGGGAGGGCCAACAGATACGCAGTATTTT. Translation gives CASSTLAGGPTDTQYF.